The entry below gives a single T cell receptor beta chain sequence along with its context. Antigen unknown. This entry is derived from a study of T cells expressing NK-cell markers. TCRdb processed the 5' RACE reads again and assigns one entry to each CDR3 protein, with no DNA. The clone table shows around 550,000 distinct CDR3 sequences, with the ten largest holding 3% to 4.5%. Germline CDR1 SGHRS, CDR2 YFSETQ. CDR3 length equals 16 residues. The study's findings and limits: In more than five donors, dominant CD3+CD56+NKG2C+ clones formed about 1.0-8% of CD8+ cells.

The chain combines TRBV5-1 with TRBJ2-3; TCRdb indicates TRBD2, and absent DNA this call remains unverified. The source of this sequence is a man aged 18 to 30 in good health. What was sequenced was blood T cells: a sorted CD56 or NKG2C T cell subset, CD4+ or CD8+ T cells, or bulk PBMC T cells (not recorded which). This CDR3 reads CASSSRAGRSTDTQYF. Full variable domain (outside the CDR3, taken from reference TRBV5-1 and TRBJ2-3): KAGVTQTPRYLIKTRGQQVTLSCSPISGHRSVSWYQQTPGQGLQFLFEYFSETQRNKGNFPGRFSGRQFSNSRSEMNVSTLELGDSALYLCASSSRAGRSTDTQYFGPGTRLTVL.